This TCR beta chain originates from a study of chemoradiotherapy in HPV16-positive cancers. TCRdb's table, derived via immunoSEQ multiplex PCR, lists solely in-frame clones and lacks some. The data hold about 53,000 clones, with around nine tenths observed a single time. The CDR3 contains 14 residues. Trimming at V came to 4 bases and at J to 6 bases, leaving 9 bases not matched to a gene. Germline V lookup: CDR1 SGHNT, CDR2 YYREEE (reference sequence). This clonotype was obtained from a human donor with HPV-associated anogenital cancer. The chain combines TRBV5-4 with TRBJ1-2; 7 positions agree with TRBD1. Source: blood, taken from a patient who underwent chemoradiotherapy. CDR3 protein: CASSPPRRGDGYTF. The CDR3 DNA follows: TGTGCCAGCAGCCCGCCCCGCAGGGGGGATGGCTACACCTTC.